The source of this T cell receptor (beta chain) is a study of control samples from healthy donors and cancer patients. The protocol was immunoSEQ multiplex PCR, while the TCRdb copy is restricted to in-frame clones and leaves out a portion. The sample holds 130,000 or so clones, just under 95% seen once. Unmatched junction bases numbered 3, after V lost 4 bases and J lost 0 bases. Looked up from germline, CDR1 is LNHDA and CDR2 is SQIVND (reference sequence). The CDR3 extends over 15 amino acids. This TCR came from a man in his sixties with colorectal cancer. Source material: PBMCs. The chain has TRBV19 and TRBJ1-5, with TRBD1 matching over 7 bases. CDR3 nucleotides: TGTGCCAGTAGTAAGAGGGGGCTTAGCAATCAGCCCCAGCATTTT. It yields the protein CASSKRGLSNQPQHF.